This is a list of T cell receptor beta chains from one sample in a study of blood T cells in healthy people across ages. TCRdb passed the 5' RACE reads through MiXCR, listing each CDR3 protein once. The sample consists of approximately 690,000 distinct CDR3 sequences, approximately 40% of them appearing once. Sequencing input: blood. These receptors all come from a man older than 75 in good health. Each CDR3 is given with its conserved first and last residue. D genes are given only for firm matches. Where a row states a size, it is once, few, many or the class of an expanded clone; other rows omit it.

J	V	D	size	DNA	CDR3
TRBJ2-7	TRBV27	TRBD1	-	TGTGCCAGCAGCCGGGGACAGGAGGCCTACGAGCAGTACTTC	CASSRGQEAYEQYF
TRBJ2-2	TRBV7-2	TRBD1	-	TGTGCCAGCAGCTTAGCCCTAGGGGGCAGGGAGCTGTTTTTT	CASSLALGGRELFF
TRBJ2-3	TRBV6-2/TRBV6-3	-	-	TGTGCCAGCAGAAAGGGACTTCACACAGATACGCAGTATTTT	CASRKGLHTDTQYF
TRBJ2-3	TRBV24-1	TRBD1	few	TGTGCCACCAGGGATACAGGGGGCTTTGCAGATACGCAGTATTTT	CATRDTGGFADTQYF
TRBJ2-7	TRBV29-1	TRBD2	-	TGCAGCGCCGTAGCGGGAGGGGACTCCTACGAGCAGTACTTC	CSAVAGGDSYEQYF
TRBJ2-5	TRBV4-2	TRBD2	-	TGTGCCAGCAGCAAAGCGCGGGGGGGCCGGGAGACCCAGTACTTC	CASSKARGGRETQYF
TRBJ1-2	TRBV29-1	-	few	TGCAGCGTTGAAGACAGGGGAGACTATGGCTACACCTTC	CSVEDRGDYGYTF
TRBJ2-3	TRBV9	-	-	TGTGCCAGCAGCGTAATATTAATGGGCACAGATACGCAGTATTTT	CASSVILMGTDTQYF
TRBJ1-5	TRBV5-1	TRBD1	-	TGCGCCAGCAGCTTGGGGACAGGGGGCACCCAGCCCCCGCATTTT	CASSLGTGGTQPPHF
TRBJ2-5	TRBV12-3/TRBV12-4	TRBD2	few	TGTGCCAGCAGTCCCCCACTAGCGGGGGGGTATGGGGAGACCCAGTACTTC	CASSPPLAGGYGETQYF
TRBJ2-6	TRBV5-5	TRBD1	-	TGTGCCAGCAGCACCCGGGACAGGGTGTTGACTGGGGCCAACGTCCTGACTTTC	CASSTRDRVLTGANVLTF
TRBJ1-5	TRBV12-3/TRBV12-4	-	-	TGTGCCAGCAGTTTCTCGGGCCGGGATCAGCCCCAGCATTTT	CASSFSGRDQPQHF
TRBJ2-7	TRBV10-2	-	few	TGCGCCACGGGGGACGGTTCCTACGAGCAGTACTTC	CATGDGSYEQYF
TRBJ2-3	TRBV6-2/TRBV6-3	-	many	TGTGCCAGCAGGGATAGCACAGATACGCAGTATTTT	CASRDSTDTQYF
TRBJ1-2	TRBV4-2	-	-	TGTGCCAGCAGCCAAGGAATTCTCAGTGGCTACACCTTC	CASSQGILSGYTF
TRBJ2-1	TRBV5-1	-	few	TGCGCCAGCAGCTTGTCCGGAATCTACAATGAGCAGTTCTTC	CASSLSGIYNEQFF
TRBJ2-5	TRBV25-1	-	-	TGTGCCAGCAGTAAGGCCGCCGGGAGCCGAGAGACCCAGTACTTC	CASSKAAGSRETQYF
TRBJ2-5	TRBV29-1	TRBD1	many	TGCAGCGGGGGACAGGGGGTGGAGACCCAGTACTTC	CSGGQGVETQYF
TRBJ2-3	TRBV20-1	-	-	TGCAGTGCTAGAGACCCGACTATCGGGAAGGCAGATACGCAGTATTTT	CSARDPTIGKADTQYF
TRBJ1-2	TRBV14	-	-	TGTGCCAGCAGCCAAGCGGGCAGCTACTATGGCTACACCTTC	CASSQAGSYYGYTF
TRBJ2-7	TRBV2	-	-	TGTGCCAGCAAACCCACAGGGATGCCTGGGGAGCAGTACTTC	CASKPTGMPGEQYF
TRBJ2-3	TRBV7-8	TRBD1	-	TGTGCCAGCGGGAGGCGGGACAGGGGGCTAAGCACAGATACGCAGTATTTT	CASGRRDRGLSTDTQYF